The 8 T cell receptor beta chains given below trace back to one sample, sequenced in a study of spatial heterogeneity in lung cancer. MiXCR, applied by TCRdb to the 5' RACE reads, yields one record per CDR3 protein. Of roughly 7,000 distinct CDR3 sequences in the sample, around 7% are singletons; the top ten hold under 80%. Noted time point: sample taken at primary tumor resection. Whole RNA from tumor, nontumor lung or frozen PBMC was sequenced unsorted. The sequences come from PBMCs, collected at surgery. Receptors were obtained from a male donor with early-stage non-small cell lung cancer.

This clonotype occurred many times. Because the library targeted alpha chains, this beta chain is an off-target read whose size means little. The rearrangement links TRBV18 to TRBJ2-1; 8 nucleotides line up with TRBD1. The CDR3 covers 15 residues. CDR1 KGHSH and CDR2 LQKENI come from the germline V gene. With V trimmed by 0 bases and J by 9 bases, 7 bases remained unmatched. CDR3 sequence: CASSPPGTGEGEQFF. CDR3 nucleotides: TGTGCCAGCTCACCACCGGGGACAGGAGAGGGTGAGCAGTTCTTC. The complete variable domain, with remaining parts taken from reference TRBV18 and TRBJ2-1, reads NAGVMQNPRHLVRRRGQEARLRCSPMKGHSHVYWYRQLPEEGLKFMVYLQKENIIDESGMPKERFSAEFPKEGPSILRIQQVVRGDSAAYFCASSPPGTGEGEQFFGPGTRLTVL.

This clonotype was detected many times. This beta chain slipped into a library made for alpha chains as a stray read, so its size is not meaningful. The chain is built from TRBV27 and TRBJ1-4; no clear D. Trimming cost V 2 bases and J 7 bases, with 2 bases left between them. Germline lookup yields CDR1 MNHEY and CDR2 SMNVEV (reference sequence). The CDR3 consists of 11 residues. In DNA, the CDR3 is TGTGCCAGCAGTTTAGGTGAAAAACTGTTTTTT. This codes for CASSLGEKLFF.

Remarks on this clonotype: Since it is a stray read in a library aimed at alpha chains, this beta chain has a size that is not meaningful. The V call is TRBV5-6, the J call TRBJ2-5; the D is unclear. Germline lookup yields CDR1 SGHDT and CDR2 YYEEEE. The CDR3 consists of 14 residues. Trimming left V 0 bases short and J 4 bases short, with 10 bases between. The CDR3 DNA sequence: TGTGCCAGCAGCTTGGGAGCAAGCCGAGAGACCCAGTACTTC. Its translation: CASSLGASRETQYF.

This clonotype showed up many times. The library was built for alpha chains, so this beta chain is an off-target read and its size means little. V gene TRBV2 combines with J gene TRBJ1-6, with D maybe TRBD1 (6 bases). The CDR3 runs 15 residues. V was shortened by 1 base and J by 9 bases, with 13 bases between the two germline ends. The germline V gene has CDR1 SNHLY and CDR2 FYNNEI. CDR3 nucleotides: TGTGCCAGCAGTGAAGACCCCGGACAGTTTTCACCCCTCCACTTT. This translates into CASSEDPGQFSPLHF.

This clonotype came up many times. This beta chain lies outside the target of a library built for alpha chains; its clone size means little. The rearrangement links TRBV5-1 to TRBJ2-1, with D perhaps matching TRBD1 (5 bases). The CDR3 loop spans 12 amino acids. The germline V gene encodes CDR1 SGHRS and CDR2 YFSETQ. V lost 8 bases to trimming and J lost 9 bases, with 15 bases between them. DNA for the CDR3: TGCGCCAGTTCCACCCAGGGCACTGAGCAGTTCTTC. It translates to CASSTQGTEQFF. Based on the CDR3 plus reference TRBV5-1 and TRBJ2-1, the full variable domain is KAGVTQTPRYLIKTRGQQVTLSCSPISGHRSVSWYQQTPGQGLQFLFEYFSETQRNKGNFPGRFSGRQFSNSRSEMNVSTLELGDSALYLCASSTQGTEQFFGPGTRLTVL.

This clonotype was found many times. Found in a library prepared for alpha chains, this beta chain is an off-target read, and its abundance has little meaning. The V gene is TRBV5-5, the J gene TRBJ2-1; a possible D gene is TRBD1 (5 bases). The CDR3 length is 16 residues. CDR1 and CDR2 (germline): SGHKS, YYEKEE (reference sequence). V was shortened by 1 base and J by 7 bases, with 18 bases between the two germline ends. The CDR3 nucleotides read TGTGCCAGCAGCTTGATTTGGCAGGGATTAAAAAATGAGCAGTTCTTC. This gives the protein CASSLIWQGLKNEQFF. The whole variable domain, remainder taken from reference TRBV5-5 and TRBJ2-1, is DAGVTQSPTHLIKTRGQQVTLRCSPISGHKSVSWYQQVLGQGPQFIFQYYEKEERGRGNFPDRFSARQFPNYSSELNVNALLLGDSALYLCASSLIWQGLKNEQFFGPGTRLTVL.

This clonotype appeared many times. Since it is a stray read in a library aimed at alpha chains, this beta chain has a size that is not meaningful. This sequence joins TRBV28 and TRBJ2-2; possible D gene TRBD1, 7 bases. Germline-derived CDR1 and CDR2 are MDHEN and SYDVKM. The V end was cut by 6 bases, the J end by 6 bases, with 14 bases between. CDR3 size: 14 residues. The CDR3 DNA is TGTGCCAGCAGACCCTCAGGGGGGCCCGGGGAGCTGTTTTTT. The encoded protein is CASRPSGGPGELFF.

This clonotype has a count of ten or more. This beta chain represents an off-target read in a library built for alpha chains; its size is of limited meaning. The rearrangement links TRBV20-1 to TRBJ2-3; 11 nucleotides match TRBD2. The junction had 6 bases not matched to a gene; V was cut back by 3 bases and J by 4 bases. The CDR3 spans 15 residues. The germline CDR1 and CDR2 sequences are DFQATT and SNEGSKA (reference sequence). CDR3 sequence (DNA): TGCAGTGCTAGGGATAGCGGGAGGGCCGCAGATACGCAGTATTTT. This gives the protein CSARDSGRAADTQYF.